A single sample gave rise to the 25 T cell receptor beta chains below, sequenced in a study of T cell changes during pregnancy in multiple sclerosis. Measured with immunoSEQ multiplex PCR; TCRdb has only the in-frame clones, and not every one. This sample has about 55,000 clones, with around 94% found just once. Source: CD8+ T cells from peripheral blood mononuclear cells, taken in the third trimester of pregnancy. The receptors derive from a female donor with multiple sclerosis, enrolled in a pregnancy study.

The CDR3 DNA sequence: TGTGCTAGTAGAACTCCCGGGACAGGGGGCTGGGAGCAGTACTTC. It encodes CASRTPGTGGWEQYF. This chain joins TRBV12-5 and TRBJ2-7; TRBD1 matches 12 bases. The V and J ends lost 8 bases and 7 bases, in that order; junction bases with no gene match: 12. Germline-derived CDR1 and CDR2 are LGHNT and FRNRAP. This CDR3 region has 15 residues.

This clone occurred once. J is TRBJ1-4 and V is TRBV1; the DNA was not compared with TRBD1, the D call given in the table. TRBV1 is tagged as a pseudogene. There are 14 residues in the CDR3. The CDR3 DNA reads as TGCACCAGCAGCCTAAAACAGGTTAATGAAAAACTGTTTTTT. Residues: CTSSLKQVNEKLFF.

The V and J genes are TRBV27 and TRBJ2-1, with D tentatively TRBD2 (5 bases). CDR1 MNHEY and CDR2 SMNVEV come from the germline V gene (reference sequence). Trimming stripped 8 bases from V and 1 base from J, with 12 bases between. CDR3 length: 14 residues. CDR3 amino acids: CASGLAYSYNEQFF. DNA of the CDR3: TGTGCCAGCGGGCTAGCCTATTCCTACAATGAGCAGTTCTTC.

The rearrangement links TRBV27 to TRBJ1-5; 10 bases align to TRBD1. This CDR3 spans 14 amino acids. Per germline, CDR1 MNHEY and CDR2 SMNVEV (reference sequence). The V segment lost 6 bases and the J segment 6 bases; nucleotides outside the gene matches: 5. CDR3 bases: TGTGCCAGCAGCGGACAGGGGGACAGTCAGCCCCAGCATTTT. Its protein product is CASSGQGDSQPQHF.

This clone was seen just once. This chain connects TRBV13 to TRBJ2-3; TRBD2 matches 9 bases. The V gene's germline CDR1 is PRHDT and CDR2 FYEKMQ (reference sequence). The CDR3 length is 15 residues. V lost 2 bases and J lost 3; bases outside the gene matches: 3. The CDR3 nucleotides read TGTGCCAGCAGCTTAAGGGGACTAGCTACAGATACGCAGTATTTT. It is translated as CASSLRGLATDTQYF.

The rearrangement links TRBV9 to TRBJ2-5; 7 bases line up with TRBD2. Trimming cost V 0 bases and J 3 bases; bases outside gene matches: 17. The CDR3 runs to 19 residues. CDR1 and CDR2 from the germline V gene are SGDLS and YYNGEE. CDR3 in amino acids: CASSVGWDTSAEFEETQYF. The CDR3 DNA sequence: TGTGCCAGCAGCGTAGGGTGGGATACTAGCGCAGAATTCGAAGAGACCCAGTACTTC.

The chain couples TRBV19 to TRBJ2-7; 8 positions agree with TRBD1. Germline V CDR1 and CDR2: LNHDA, SQIVND (reference sequence). The trim removed 8 bases at V and 4 bases at J, leaving 10 bases unmatched. The CDR3 spans 14 residues. The CDR3 nucleotides read TGTGCCAGTGCCGGGACAGGAAGGGGTTACGAGCAGTACTTC. It is translated as CASAGTGRGYEQYF.

The V call is TRBV6-6, the J call TRBJ1-1, with D uncertain. The CDR3 consists of 14 residues. Germline-derived CDR1 and CDR2 are MNHNY and SVGAGI (reference sequence). V was shortened by 10 bases and J by 0 bases, with 15 bases between the two germline ends. The CDR3 DNA reads TGTGCCACCACACCCCTGGTCCTGAACACTGAAGCTTTCTTT. Translated: CATTPLVLNTEAFF.

The gene calls are TRBV21-1 and TRBJ2-7; the table's D gene call, TRBD1, was not cross checked with the DNA. TRBV21-1 is described as a pseudogene. There are 14 residues in the CDR3. CDR3 loop: CASSKADRASEQYF. CDR3 DNA: TGTGCCAGCAGCAAGGCAGACAGGGCCAGCGAGCAGTACTTC.

The V gene is TRBV6-6, the J gene TRBJ1-3; the D gene is possibly TRBD1 (5 bases). Per germline, CDR1 MNHNY and CDR2 SVGAGI (reference sequence). CDR3 size: 13 residues. Trimming pared 10 bases from V and 2 bases from J, leaving 12 bases between. Written as DNA, the CDR3 is TGTGCCACCGACGCGGGGGCTGGAAACACCATATATTTT. Its translation is CATDAGAGNTIYF.

The chain combines TRBV29-1 with TRBJ1-1, with 10 bases aligning to TRBD1. Germline CDR1 reads SQVTM; CDR2 reads ANQGSEA. V lost 0 bases to trimming and J lost 2 bases; unmatched junction nucleotides: 6. CDR3 length equals 16 residues. The CDR3 coding sequence is TGCAGCGTTGAAGACGCGGACAGGGGGTATAACACTGAAGCTTTCTTT. This gives the protein CSVEDADRGYNTEAFF.

As regards this clone: Other DNA sequences in this sample translate to the same CDR3. The chain has TRBV5-1 and TRBJ2-7, with a possible D match to TRBD2 (6 bases). This CDR3 region has 14 residues. Germline V gene data show CDR1 as SGHRS and CDR2 as YFSETQ. The V end was cut by 4 bases, the J end by 4 bases, with 15 bases between. The CDR3 sequence: CASSPGTALYEQYF. The CDR3 nucleotides read TGCGCCAGCAGCCCCGGGACTGCCCTTTACGAGCAGTACTTC.

The chain couples TRBV19 to TRBJ1-1, with D perhaps matching TRBD1 (6 bases). The CDR3 extends over 17 amino acids. V was clipped by 2 bases and J by 1 base, with 17 bases between them. The germline V gene encodes CDR1 LNHDA and CDR2 SQIVND (reference sequence). CDR3 coding DNA: TGTGCCAGTAGTATAAGGCGCCAAGGGGACACGAACACTGAAGCTTTCTTT. Translated, it gives CASSIRRQGDTNTEAFF.

The rearrangement joins TRBV5-6 to TRBJ2-1; a possible D gene is TRBD1 (6 bases). Germline lookup yields CDR1 SGHDT and CDR2 YYEEEE. Trimming removed 0 bases from V and 4 bases from J, with 11 bases in between. This CDR3 is built from 15 residues. The CDR3 spells CASSLGGHRYNEQFF. CDR3 coding DNA: TGTGCCAGCAGCTTGGGGGGACATAGATACAATGAGCAGTTCTTC.

The chain couples TRBV5-1 to TRBJ2-7; 12 bases line up with TRBD2. CDR1 and CDR2 from the germline V gene are SGHRS and YFSETQ. J lost 4 bases, V lost 4 bases, and 9 bases had no gene match. The CDR3 spans 16 residues. The chain's CDR3 is CASSLRTSGIDYEQYF. CDR3 sequence (DNA): TGCGCCAGCAGCCTACGGACTAGCGGGATTGATTACGAGCAGTACTTC.

The chain recombines TRBV9 with TRBJ2-1; 10 bases fit TRBD2. This CDR3 has 15 amino acids. The V segment lost 4 bases and the J segment 6 bases; nucleotides outside the gene matches: 7. The germline V gene has CDR1 SGDLS and CDR2 YYNGEE. The CDR3 coding sequence is TGTGCCAGCAGCCCGTGGACTAGCGGCCCCAATGAGCAGTTCTTC. Protein: CASSPWTSGPNEQFF.

J is TRBJ2-2 and V is TRBV27; 7 bases are a match to TRBD2. The CDR3 sequence is 15 residues long. The V segment lost 5 bases and the J segment 4 bases; nucleotides outside the gene matches: 7. Germline V gives CDR1 MNHEY, CDR2 SMNVEV (reference sequence). The CDR3 coding sequence is TGTGCCAGCAGTCCTACTTTAGCGGGCACCGGGGAGCTGTTTTTT. Its protein is CASSPTLAGTGELFF.

The genes are TRBV27 and TRBJ2-6; no clear D gene. The CDR3 contains 17 residues. Per the germline V gene, CDR1 is MNHEY and CDR2 is SMNVEV (reference sequence). Trimming left V 4 bases short and J 0 bases short, with 13 bases between. The CDR3 loop is CASSSIGWSSGANVLTF. The CDR3, as DNA: TGTGCCAGCAGTTCTATCGGGTGGAGCTCTGGGGCCAACGTCCTGACTTTC.

V gene TRBV5-1 combines with J gene TRBJ1-1; 8 nucleotides align to TRBD1. Germline lookup yields CDR1 SGHRS and CDR2 YFSETQ. Trimming took 2 bases from V and 0 from J; bases not matched to a gene: 3. The CDR3 sequence is 15 residues long. CDR3 amino acids: CASSFRGLLNTEAFF. As DNA, the CDR3 is TGCGCCAGCAGCTTCAGGGGGCTCCTGAACACTGAAGCTTTCTTT.

This clone was picked up one time. The V and J genes are TRBV7-8 and TRBJ2-3, with 12 bases matching TRBD2. The trim removed 2 bases at V and 4 bases at J, leaving 4 bases unmatched. Germline CDR1 reads SGHVS; CDR2 reads FQNEAQ. The CDR3 runs to 16 residues. The CDR3 bases are TGTGCCAGCAGCTTACTAGCGGGAGGGCCCTCAGATACGCAGTATTTT. Its translation is CASSLLAGGPSDTQYF.

The J gene is TRBJ2-3, the V gene TRBV28; 14 bases fit TRBD2. V lost 10 bases to trimming and J lost 1 base; unmatched junction nucleotides: 7. CDR3 length: 16 residues. The germline V gene encodes CDR1 MDHEN and CDR2 SYDVKM. In nucleotides, the CDR3 is TGTGCCATCAGACTAGCGGGAGGGCCGGGCACAGATACGCAGTATTTT. Amino acid sequence: CAIRLAGGPGTDTQYF.

This chain joins TRBV13 and TRBJ2-1; perhaps TRBD1 as D (6 bases). V was clipped by 2 bases and J by 7 bases, with 6 bases between them. The CDR3 is made up of 12 amino acids. Germline V gene sequence: CDR1 PRHDT, CDR2 FYEKMQ (reference sequence). The CDR3 DNA follows: TGTGCCAGCAGCTTACAGGGGAATGAGCAGTTCTTC. Protein product: CASSLQGNEQFF.

This chain uses TRBV29-1 with TRBJ2-1; D unclear. Trimming pared 2 bases from V and 1 base from J, leaving 6 bases between. CDR1 is SQVTM, CDR2 ANQGSEA, per germline. This CDR3 comprises 13 residues. The CDR3 bases are TGCAGCGTTGAACGCGTTTCCTACAATGAGCAGTTCTTC. Translation gives CSVERVSYNEQFF.

This chain uses TRBV5-1 with TRBJ2-2; TRBD1 matches at 8 bases. Germline values: CDR1 SGHRS, CDR2 YFSETQ. Losses at the gene ends were 0 bases for V and 4 bases for J; bases not matched to a gene: 11. The CDR3 totals 18 residues. This CDR3 is CASSLGRGPDDRTGELFF. The CDR3 nucleotides are TGCGCCAGCAGCTTGGGCAGGGGGCCTGATGATCGCACCGGGGAGCTGTTTTTT. Full variable domain (remainder filled in from reference TRBV5-1 and TRBJ2-2): KAGVTQTPRYLIKTRGQQVTLSCSPISGHRSVSWYQQTPGQGLQFLFEYFSETQRNKGNFPGRFSGRQFSNSRSEMNVSTLELGDSALYLCASSLGRGPDDRTGELFFGEGSRLTVL.

V usage is TRBV4-3 and J usage is TRBJ2-2; TRBD2 aligns across 7 bases. The CDR3 consists of 18 residues. CDR1 and CDR2 (germline): LGHNA, YSLEER. V shed 3 bases, J shed 0 bases, and the junction held 10 bases outside the gene matches. The CDR3 nucleotides are TGCGCCAGCAGCCAGAGCCCGGGACTAATTACGAACACCGGGGAGCTGTTTTTT. Protein: CASSQSPGLITNTGELFF.